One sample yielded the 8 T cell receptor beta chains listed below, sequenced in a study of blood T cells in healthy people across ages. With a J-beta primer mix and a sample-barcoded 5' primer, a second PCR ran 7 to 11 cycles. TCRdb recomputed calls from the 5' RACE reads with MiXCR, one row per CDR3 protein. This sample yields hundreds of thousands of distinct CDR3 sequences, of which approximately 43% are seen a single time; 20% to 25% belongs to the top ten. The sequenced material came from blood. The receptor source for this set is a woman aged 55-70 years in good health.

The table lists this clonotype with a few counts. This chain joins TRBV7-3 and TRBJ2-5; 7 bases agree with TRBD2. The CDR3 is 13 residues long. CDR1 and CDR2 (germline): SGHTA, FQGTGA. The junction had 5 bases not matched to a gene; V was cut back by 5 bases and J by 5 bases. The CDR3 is CASSLDGGETQYF. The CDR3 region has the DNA TGTGCCAGCAGCCTGGACGGGGGGGAGACCCAGTACTTC.

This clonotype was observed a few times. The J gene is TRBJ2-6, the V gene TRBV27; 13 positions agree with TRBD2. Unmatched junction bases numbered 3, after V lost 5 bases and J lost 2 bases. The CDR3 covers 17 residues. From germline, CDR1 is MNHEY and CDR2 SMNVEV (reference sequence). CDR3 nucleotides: TGTGCCAGCAGTCCGGGACTAGCGGGGACTGGGGCCAACGTCCTGACTTTC. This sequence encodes CASSPGLAGTGANVLTF.

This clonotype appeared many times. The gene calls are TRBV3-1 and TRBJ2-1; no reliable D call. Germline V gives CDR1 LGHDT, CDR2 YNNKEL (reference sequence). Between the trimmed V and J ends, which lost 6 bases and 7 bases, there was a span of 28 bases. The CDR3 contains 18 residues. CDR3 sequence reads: CASSEAKIYIGPGNEQFF. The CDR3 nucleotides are TGTGCCAGCAGTGAAGCGAAGATATACATTGGCCCCGGGAATGAGCAGTTCTTC.

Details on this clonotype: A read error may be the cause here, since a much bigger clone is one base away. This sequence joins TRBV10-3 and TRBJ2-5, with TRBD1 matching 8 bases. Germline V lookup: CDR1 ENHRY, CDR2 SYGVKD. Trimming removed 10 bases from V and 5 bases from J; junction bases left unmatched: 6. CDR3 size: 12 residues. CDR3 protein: CATITGGETQYF. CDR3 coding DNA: TGTGCCACCATAACAGGGGGTGAGACCCAGTACTTC.

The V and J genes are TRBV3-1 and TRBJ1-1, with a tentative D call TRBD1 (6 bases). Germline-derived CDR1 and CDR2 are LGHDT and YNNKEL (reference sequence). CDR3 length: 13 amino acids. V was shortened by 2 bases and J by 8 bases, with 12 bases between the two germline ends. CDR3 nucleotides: TGTGCCAGCAGCCAACGGGGGCAGGCAGAAGCTTTCTTT. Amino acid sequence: CASSQRGQAEAFF.

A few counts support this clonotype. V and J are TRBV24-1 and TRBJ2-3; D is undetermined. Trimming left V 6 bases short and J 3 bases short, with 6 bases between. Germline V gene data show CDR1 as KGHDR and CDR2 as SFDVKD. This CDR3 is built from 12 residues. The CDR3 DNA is TGTGCCACCAGTTTGGGGACAGATACGCAGTATTTT. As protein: CATSLGTDTQYF.

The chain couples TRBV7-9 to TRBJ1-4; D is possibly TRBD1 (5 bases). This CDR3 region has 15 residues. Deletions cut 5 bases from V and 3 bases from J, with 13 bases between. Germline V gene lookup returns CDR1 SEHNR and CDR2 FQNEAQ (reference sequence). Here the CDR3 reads CASSRRDGPNEKLFF. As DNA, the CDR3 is TGTGCCAGCAGCCGCCGGGACGGCCCTAATGAAAAACTGTTTTTT.

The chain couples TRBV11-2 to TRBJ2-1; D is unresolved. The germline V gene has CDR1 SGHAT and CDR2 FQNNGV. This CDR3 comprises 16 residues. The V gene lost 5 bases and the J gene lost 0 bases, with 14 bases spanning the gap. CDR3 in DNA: TGTGCCAGCAGCCGGCTTCCCCTCAGCTCCTACAATGAGCAGTTCTTC. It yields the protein CASSRLPLSSYNEQFF. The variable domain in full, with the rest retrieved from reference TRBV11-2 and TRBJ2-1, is EAGVAQSPRYKIIEKRQSVAFWCNPISGHATLYWYQQILGQGPKLLIQFQNNGVVDDSQLPKDRFSAERLKGVDSTLKIQPAKLEDSAVYLCASSRLPLSSYNEQFFGPGTRLTVL.